Each of the 8 T cell receptor beta chains below was sequenced from the same sample in a study of blood T cell repertoires in COVID-19. Here immunoSEQ multiplex PCR was the method, and the copy in TCRdb shows in-frame clones only, minus some. The profile shows 200,000 to 300,000 clones, over 80% of them singletons. Sequencing input: peripheral blood. Source of these receptors: a woman aged 55 to 70 with active or convalescent COVID-19.

V is TRBV19 and J is TRBJ2-2; 11 bases match TRBD1. The CDR3 sequence is 19 residues long. Germline trimming cut 2 bases from V and 3 bases from J; bases unmatched to any gene: 11. CDR1 is LNHDA, CDR2 SQIVND, per germline (reference sequence). CDR3 nucleotide sequence: TGTGCCAGTAGTATATTTTTCGGGACAGGGGGTTCTTACACCGGGGAGCTGTTTTTT. Translated: CASSIFFGTGGSYTGELFF. The full variable domain, in which reference TRBV19 and TRBJ2-2 provide the parts outside the CDR3, is DGGITQSPKYLFRKEGQNVTLSCEQNLNHDAMYWYRQDPGQGLRLIYYSQIVNDFQKGDIAEGYSVSREKKESFPLTVTSAQKNPTAFYLCASSIFFGTGGSYTGELFFGEGSRLTVL.

The rearrangement links TRBV5-1 to TRBJ1-6; D is possibly TRBD1 (6 bases). CDR1 SGHRS and CDR2 YFSETQ come from the germline V gene. V was pared by 5 bases and J by 0 bases, with 12 bases between. This CDR3 spans 16 amino acids. This chain's CDR3 is CASSSTGSSYNSPLHF. CDR3 nucleotides: TGCGCCAGCAGTTCTACAGGGAGCTCCTATAATTCACCCCTCCACTTT.

J is TRBJ2-1 and V is TRBV11-2; TRBD2 might be the D (6 bases). Germline V lookup: CDR1 SGHAT, CDR2 FQNNGV. V shed 5 bases and J shed 2 bases, with 13 bases lying between them. There are 15 residues in the CDR3. The CDR3 nucleotides read TGTGCCAGCAGCCCGGATAGACTAGCCTACAATGAGCAGTTCTTC. Its protein is CASSPDRLAYNEQFF.

The CDR3 region is CASSLESLAGDQFPQYF. CDR3 DNA: TGCGCCAGCAGCTTGGAATCGTTAGCGGGGGACCAGTTTCCCCAGTACTTC. J is TRBJ2-5 and V is TRBV5-1; 9 positions agree with TRBD2. The germline CDR1 and CDR2 sequences are SGHRS and YFSETQ. The trim removed 0 bases at V and 9 bases at J, leaving 15 bases unmatched. There are 17 residues in the CDR3.

V and J are TRBV2 and TRBJ2-3; 13 positions match TRBD2. The J segment lost 6 bases and the V segment lost 5 bases, leaving 2 bases of the junction unmatched. Germline assignment: CDR1 SNHLY and CDR2 FYNNEI. The CDR3 totals 14 residues. Here the CDR3 reads CASSLTSGRDTQYF. The CDR3 coding sequence is TGTGCCAGCAGTTTGACTAGCGGGAGGGATACGCAGTATTTT.

This clone showed up just a few times. CDR3 amino acids: CASRRQQGTSGGHTGELFF. The CDR3 bases are TGCGCCAGCAGACGGCAACAGGGGACTAGCGGGGGTCATACCGGGGAGCTGTTTTTT. V and J are TRBV4-1 and TRBJ2-2; 14 bases align to TRBD2. The germline gives CDR1 MGHRA, CDR2 YSYEKL. V lost 6 bases, J lost 5 bases, and 14 bases stayed unmatched. The CDR3 spans 19 residues.

This chain joins TRBV29-1 and TRBJ1-2; 7 positions agree with TRBD1. The germline gives CDR1 SQVTM, CDR2 ANQGSEA. The J segment lost 2 bases and the V segment lost 1 base, leaving 10 bases of the junction unmatched. CDR3 length: 16 amino acids. The CDR3 DNA follows: TGCAGCGTTGAAGGCCCTCACAGGGGCGGGAACTATGGCTACACCTTC. As protein: CSVEGPHRGGNYGYTF.

V usage is TRBV6-6 and J usage is TRBJ1-1; 10 bases line up with TRBD1. Germline values: CDR1 MNHNY, CDR2 SVGAGI (reference sequence). The CDR3 is made up of 15 amino acids. Germline trimming cut 2 bases from V and 11 bases from J; bases unmatched to any gene: 11. DNA of the CDR3: TGTGCCAGCAGTTACGCGGGACAGGGGAGCTCAGCGGCTTTCTTT. Its protein product is CASSYAGQGSSAAFF.